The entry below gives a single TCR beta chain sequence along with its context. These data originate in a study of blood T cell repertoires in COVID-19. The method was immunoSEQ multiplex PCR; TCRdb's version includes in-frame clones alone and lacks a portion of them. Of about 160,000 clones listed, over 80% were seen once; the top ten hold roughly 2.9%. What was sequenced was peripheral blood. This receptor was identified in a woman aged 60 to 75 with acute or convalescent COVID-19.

The DNA of the CDR3 is TGTGCCAGCAGTTTCCAGGGCCAAGGTGGCTACACCTTC. Translated: CASSFQGQGGYTF. The genes are TRBV27 and TRBJ1-2; TRBD1 is a possible D gene (5 bases). The V and J ends lost 3 bases and 7 bases respectively, with 12 bases between them. CDR3 length: 13 residues. Germline-derived CDR1 and CDR2 are MNHEY and SMNVEV (reference sequence).